The text below deals with one T cell receptor (beta chain). The V gene lost 5 bases and the J gene lost 5 bases, with 15 bases spanning the gap. Looked up from germline, CDR1 is LNHDA and CDR2 is SQIVND (reference sequence). CDR3 length equals 14 residues. This sample was included in a study of blood T cell repertoires in COVID-19. Study overall: The study drew acute and convalescent COVID-19 samples from the United States, Italy and Spain. Sample material is recorded as cDNA or gDNA derived from T cells, B-cell-depleted T cells, or PBMCs.

Data came from immunoSEQ multiplex PCR; TCRdb stores just in-frame clones and leaves some out. The sample records approximately 100,000 clones, approximately 90% being singletons. This chain joins TRBV19 and TRBJ2-5; no clear D gene. This sequence was found in a man in his 70s with acute or convalescent COVID-19. Sequencing used peripheral blood. In nucleotides, the CDR3 is TGTGCCAGTAGTCTCGTGGCCACACCGGAGACCCAGTACTTC. It yields the protein CASSLVATPETQYF.